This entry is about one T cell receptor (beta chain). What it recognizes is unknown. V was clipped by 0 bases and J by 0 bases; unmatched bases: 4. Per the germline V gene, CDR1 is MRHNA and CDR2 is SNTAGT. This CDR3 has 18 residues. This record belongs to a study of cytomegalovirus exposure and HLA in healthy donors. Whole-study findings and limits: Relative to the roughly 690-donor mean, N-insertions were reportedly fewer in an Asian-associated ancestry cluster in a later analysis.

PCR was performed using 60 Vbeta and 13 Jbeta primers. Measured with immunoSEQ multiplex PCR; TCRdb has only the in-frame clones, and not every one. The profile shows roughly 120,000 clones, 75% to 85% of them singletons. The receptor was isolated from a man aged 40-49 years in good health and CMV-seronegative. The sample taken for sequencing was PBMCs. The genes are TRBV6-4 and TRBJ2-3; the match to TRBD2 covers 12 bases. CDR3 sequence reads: CASSDSGLAGTSTDTQYF. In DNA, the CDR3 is TGTGCCAGCAGTGACTCAGGACTAGCGGGGACGAGCACAGATACGCAGTATTTT.